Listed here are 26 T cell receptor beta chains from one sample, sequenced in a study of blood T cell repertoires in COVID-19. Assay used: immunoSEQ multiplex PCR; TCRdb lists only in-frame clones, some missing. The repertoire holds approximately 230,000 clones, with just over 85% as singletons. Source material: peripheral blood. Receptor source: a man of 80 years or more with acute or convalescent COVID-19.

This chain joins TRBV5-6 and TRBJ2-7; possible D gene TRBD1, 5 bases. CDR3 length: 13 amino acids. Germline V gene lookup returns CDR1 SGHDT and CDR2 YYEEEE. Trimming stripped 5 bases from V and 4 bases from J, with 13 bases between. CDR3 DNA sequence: TGTGCCAGCAGTTCTACAGGTCGGTACGAGCAGTACTTC. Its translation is CASSSTGRYEQYF.

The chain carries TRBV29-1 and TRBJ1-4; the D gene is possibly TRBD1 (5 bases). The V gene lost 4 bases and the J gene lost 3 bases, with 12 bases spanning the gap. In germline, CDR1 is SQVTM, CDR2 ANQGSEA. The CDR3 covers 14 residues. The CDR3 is CSVVPGGANEKLFF. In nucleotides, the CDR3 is TGCAGCGTTGTGCCGGGGGGTGCTAATGAAAAACTGTTTTTT.

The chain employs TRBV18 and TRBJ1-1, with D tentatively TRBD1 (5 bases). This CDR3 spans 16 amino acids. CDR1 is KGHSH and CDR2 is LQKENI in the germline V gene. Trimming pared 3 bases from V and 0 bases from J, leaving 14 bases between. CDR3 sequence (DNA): TGTGCCAGCTCACCCACGAGGAGCAGGGTGAACACTGAAGCTTTCTTT. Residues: CASSPTRSRVNTEAFF.

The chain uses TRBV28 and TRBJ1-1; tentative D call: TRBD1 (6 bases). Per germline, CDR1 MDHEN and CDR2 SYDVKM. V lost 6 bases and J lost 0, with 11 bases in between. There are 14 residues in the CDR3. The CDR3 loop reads CASSATGLNTEAFF. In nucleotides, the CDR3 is TGTGCCAGCAGCGCGACAGGATTGAACACTGAAGCTTTCTTT.

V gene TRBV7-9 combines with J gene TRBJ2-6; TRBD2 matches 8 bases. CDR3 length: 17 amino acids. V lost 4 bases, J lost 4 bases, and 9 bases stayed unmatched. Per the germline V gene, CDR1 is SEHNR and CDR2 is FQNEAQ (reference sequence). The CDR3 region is CASSSWRGASGANVLTF. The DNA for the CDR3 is TGTGCCAGCAGCTCGTGGCGGGGGGCTTCCGGGGCCAACGTCCTGACTTTC. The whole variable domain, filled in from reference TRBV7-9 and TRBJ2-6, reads DTGVSQNPRHKITKRGQNVTFRCDPISEHNRLYWYRQTLGQGPEFLTYFQNEAQLEKSRLLSDRFSAERPKGSFSTLEIQRTEQGDSAMYLCASSSWRGASGANVLTFGAGSRLTVL.

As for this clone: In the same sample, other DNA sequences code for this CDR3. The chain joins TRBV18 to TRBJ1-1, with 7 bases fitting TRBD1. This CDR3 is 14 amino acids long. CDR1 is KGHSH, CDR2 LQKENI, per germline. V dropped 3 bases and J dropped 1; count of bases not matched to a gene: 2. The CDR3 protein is CASSPGQENTEAFF. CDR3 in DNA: TGTGCCAGCTCACCCGGACAGGAGAACACTGAAGCTTTCTTT.

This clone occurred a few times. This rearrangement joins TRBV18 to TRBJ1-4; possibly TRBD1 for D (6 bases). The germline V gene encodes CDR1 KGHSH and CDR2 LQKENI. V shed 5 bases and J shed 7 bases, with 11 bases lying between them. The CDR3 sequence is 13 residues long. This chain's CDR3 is CASSVGQTEKLFF. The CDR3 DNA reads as TGTGCCAGCTCAGTCGGACAGACTGAAAAACTGTTTTTT.

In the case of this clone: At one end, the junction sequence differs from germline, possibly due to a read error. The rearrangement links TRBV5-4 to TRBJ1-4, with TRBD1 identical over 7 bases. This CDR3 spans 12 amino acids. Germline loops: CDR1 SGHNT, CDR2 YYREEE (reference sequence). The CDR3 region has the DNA TGTGCCAGCAGCTCGTCCTCCGGACAGGCCATTTTT. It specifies CASSSSSGQAIF.

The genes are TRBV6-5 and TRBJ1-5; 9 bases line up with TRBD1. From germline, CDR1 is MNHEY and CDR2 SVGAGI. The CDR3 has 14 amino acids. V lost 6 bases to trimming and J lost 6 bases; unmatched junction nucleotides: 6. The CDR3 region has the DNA TGTGCCAGCAGACGGGACAGGGATACTCAGCCCCAGCATTTT. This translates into CASRRDRDTQPQHF.

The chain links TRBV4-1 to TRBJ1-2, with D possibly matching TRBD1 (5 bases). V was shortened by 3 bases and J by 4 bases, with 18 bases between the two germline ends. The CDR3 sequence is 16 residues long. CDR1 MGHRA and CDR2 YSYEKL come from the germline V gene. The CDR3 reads CASSQDPRVYGYGYTF. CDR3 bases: TGCGCCAGCAGCCAGGATCCCAGGGTATACGGCTATGGCTACACCTTC.

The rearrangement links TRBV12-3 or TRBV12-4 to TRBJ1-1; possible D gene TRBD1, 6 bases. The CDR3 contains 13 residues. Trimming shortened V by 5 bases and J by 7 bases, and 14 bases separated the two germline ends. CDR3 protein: CASSDRDIHEAFF. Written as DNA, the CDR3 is TGTGCCAGCAGTGACCGGGACATACATGAAGCTTTCTTT.

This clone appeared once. CDR3 sequence reads: CASSPRTSGTDTQYF. DNA for the CDR3: TGTGCCAGCAGCCCGCGGACTAGCGGTACAGATACGCAGTATTTT. The chain uses TRBV7-9 and TRBJ2-3; 10 bases are a match to TRBD2. The CDR3 covers 15 residues. V shed 5 bases, J shed 3 bases, and the junction held 5 bases outside the gene matches. From germline, CDR1 is SEHNR and CDR2 FQNEAQ (reference sequence).

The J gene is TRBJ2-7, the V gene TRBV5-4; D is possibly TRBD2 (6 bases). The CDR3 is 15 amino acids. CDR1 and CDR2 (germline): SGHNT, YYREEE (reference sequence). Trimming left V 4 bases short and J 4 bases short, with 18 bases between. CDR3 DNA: TGTGCCAGCAGCCAAGGAGTCGGGGGTGGTTACGAGCAGTACTTC. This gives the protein CASSQGVGGGYEQYF.

In DNA, the CDR3 is TGTGCCAGCAGCCCGCGGGAGTTTGGAAACAATGAGCAGTTCTTC. Protein sequence: CASSPREFGNNEQFF. The rearrangement uses TRBV3-1 (or the pseudogene TRBV3-2) and TRBJ2-1; 7 bases line up with TRBD2. The CDR3 runs 15 residues. With 4 bases clipped from V and 5 bases from J, the junction kept 8 bases outside the gene matches. Germline CDR1 and CDR2: LGHDT and YNNKEL (reference sequence).

The CDR3 is CASNLGDYGYTF. The CDR3, as DNA: TGTGCCAGCAATCTGGGAGACTATGGCTACACCTTC. This rearrangement joins TRBV6-5 to TRBJ1-2; D remains unclear. This CDR3 spans 12 amino acids. Between the trimmed V and J ends, which lost 7 bases and 3 bases, there was a span of 9 bases. CDR1 is MNHEY and CDR2 is SVGAGI in the germline V gene.

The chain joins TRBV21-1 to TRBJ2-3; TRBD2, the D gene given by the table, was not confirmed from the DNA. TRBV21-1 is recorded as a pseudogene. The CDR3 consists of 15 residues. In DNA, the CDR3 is TGTGCCAGCAGCAAGGGTGGAGGTGGCACAGATACGCAGTATTTT. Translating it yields CASSKGGGGTDTQYF.

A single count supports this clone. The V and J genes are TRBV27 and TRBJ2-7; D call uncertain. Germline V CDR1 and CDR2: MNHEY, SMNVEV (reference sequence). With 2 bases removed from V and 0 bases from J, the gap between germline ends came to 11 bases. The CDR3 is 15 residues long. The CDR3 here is CASSLKETGSYEQYF. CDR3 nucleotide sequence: TGTGCCAGCAGTTTAAAAGAAACGGGCTCCTACGAGCAGTACTTC.

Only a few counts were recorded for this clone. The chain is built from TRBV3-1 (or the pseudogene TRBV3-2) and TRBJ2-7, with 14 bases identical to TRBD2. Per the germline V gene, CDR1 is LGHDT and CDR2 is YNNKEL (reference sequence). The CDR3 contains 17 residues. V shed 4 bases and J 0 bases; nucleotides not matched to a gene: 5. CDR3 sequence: CASSLGLAGAFSYEQYF. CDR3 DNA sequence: TGTGCCAGCAGCCTGGGACTAGCGGGGGCCTTCTCCTACGAGCAGTACTTC.

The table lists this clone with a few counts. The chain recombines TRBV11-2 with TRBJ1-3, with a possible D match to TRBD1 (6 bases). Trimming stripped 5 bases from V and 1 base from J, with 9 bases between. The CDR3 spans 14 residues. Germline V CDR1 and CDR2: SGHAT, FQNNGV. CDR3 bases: TGTGCCAGCAGCATAGGACAGTCTGGAAACACCATATATTTT. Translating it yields CASSIGQSGNTIYF.

The DNA for the CDR3 is TGTGCCACCAGTGGGGGACTTTTGAAAGAGACCCAGTACTTC. Protein: CATSGGLLKETQYF. The V call is TRBV24-1, the J call TRBJ2-5; a weak D match, TRBD2 (6 bases). This CDR3 is built from 14 residues. V was pared by 5 bases and J by 3 bases, with 12 bases between. CDR1 and CDR2 (germline): KGHDR, SFDVKD.

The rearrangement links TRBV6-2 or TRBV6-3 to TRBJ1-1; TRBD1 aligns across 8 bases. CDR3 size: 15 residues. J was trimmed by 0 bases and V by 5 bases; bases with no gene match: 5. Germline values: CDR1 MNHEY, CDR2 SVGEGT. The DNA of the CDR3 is TGTGCCAGCAGTACTCGACAGGGGTTGAACACTGAAGCTTTCTTT. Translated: CASSTRQGLNTEAFF.

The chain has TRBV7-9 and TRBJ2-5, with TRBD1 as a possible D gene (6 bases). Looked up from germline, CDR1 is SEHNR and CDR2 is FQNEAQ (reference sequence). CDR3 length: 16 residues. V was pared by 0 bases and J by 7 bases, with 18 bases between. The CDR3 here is CASSLAIPGDGRTQYF. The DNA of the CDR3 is TGTGCCAGCAGCTTAGCGATCCCAGGGGACGGCCGGACCCAGTACTTC.

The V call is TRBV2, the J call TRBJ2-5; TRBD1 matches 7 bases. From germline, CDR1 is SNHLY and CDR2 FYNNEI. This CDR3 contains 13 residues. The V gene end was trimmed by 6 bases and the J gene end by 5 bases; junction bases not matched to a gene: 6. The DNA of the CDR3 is TGTGCCAGCAGAATACAGGGGTGGGAGACCCAGTACTTC. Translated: CASRIQGWETQYF.

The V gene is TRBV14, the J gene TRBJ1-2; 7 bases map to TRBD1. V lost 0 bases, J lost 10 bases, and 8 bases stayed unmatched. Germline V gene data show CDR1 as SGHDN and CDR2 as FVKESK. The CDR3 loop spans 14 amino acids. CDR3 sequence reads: CASSQDIGTDPYTF. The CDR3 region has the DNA TGTGCCAGCAGCCAAGACATAGGGACAGACCCCTACACCTTC. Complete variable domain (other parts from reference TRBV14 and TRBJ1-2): EAGVTQFPSHSVIEKGQTVTLRCDPISGHDNLYWYRRVMGKEIKFLLHFVKESKQDESGMPNNRFLAERTGGTYSTLKVQPAELEDSGVYFCASSQDIGTDPYTFGSGTRLTVV.

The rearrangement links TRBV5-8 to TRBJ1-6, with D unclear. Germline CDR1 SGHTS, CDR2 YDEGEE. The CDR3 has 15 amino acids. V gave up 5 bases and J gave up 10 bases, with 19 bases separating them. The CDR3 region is CASRREGVLVSPLHF. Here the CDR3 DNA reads TGTGCCAGCAGAAGGGAGGGTGTTTTGGTGTCACCCCTCCACTTT. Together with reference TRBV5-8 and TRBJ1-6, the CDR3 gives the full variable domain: EAGVTQSPTHLIKTRGQQATLRCSPISGHTSVYWYQQALGLGLQFLLWYDEGEERNRGNFPPRFSGRQFPNYSSELNVNALELEDSALYLCASRREGVLVSPLHFGNGTRLTVT.

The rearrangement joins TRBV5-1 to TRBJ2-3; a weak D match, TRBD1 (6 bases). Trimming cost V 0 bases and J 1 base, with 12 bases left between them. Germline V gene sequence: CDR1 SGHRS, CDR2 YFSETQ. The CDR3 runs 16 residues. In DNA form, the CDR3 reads TGCGCCAGCAGCTTGGCTCAGGGGCCCCGCACAGATACGCAGTATTTT. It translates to CASSLAQGPRTDTQYF. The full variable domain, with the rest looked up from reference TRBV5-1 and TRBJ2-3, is KAGVTQTPRYLIKTRGQQVTLSCSPISGHRSVSWYQQTPGQGLQFLFEYFSETQRNKGNFPGRFSGRQFSNSRSEMNVSTLELGDSALYLCASSLAQGPRTDTQYFGPGTRLTVL.